This T cell receptor beta chain came from a study of technical replicates of blood from a few donors. The CDR3 totals 15 residues. Germline V CDR1 and CDR2: SGDLS, YYNGEE. The V segment lost 0 bases and the J segment 11 bases; nucleotides outside the gene matches: 8. Using immunoSEQ multiplex PCR, the repertoire was profiled, and TCRdb retains in-frame clones only, with some absent. The sample consists of approximately 65,000 clones, approximately 83% of them appearing once. Sequencing was done on a sample of PBMCs. The receptor was derived from a human donor in good health. Some clones in this sample may be carry-over from other donors' samples. V is TRBV9 and J is TRBJ1-6; 7 nucleotides match TRBD1. The CDR3 region has the DNA TGTGCCAGCAGCGTAGGGAAGACAGGGTTAACACCCCTCCACTTT. It specifies CASSVGKTGLTPLHF.